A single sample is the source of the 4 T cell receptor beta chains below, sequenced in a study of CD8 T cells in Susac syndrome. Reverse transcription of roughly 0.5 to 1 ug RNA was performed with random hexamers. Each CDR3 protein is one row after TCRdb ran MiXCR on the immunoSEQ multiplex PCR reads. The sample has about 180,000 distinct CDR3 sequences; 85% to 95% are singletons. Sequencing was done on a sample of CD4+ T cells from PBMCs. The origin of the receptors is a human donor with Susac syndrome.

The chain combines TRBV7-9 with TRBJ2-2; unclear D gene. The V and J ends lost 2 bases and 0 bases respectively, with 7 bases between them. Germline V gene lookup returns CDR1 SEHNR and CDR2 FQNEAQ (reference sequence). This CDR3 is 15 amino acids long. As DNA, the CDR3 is TGTGCCAGCAGCTTATATCAGGCGAACACCGGGGAGCTGTTTTTT. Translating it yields CASSLYQANTGELFF.

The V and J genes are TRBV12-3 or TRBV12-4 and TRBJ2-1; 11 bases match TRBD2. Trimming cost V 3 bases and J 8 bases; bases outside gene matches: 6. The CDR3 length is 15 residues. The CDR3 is CASSFLTSGGYEQFF. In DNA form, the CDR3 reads TGTGCCAGCAGTTTTTTAACTAGCGGGGGTTATGAGCAGTTCTTC.

For the CDR3, the DNA is TGTGCCAGCAGCCAGGGACAGGGGGCCTTCTCCTACAATGAGCAGTTCTTC. Encoded protein: CASSQGQGAFSYNEQFF. The chain has TRBV14 and TRBJ2-1; 12 bases agree with TRBD1. The germline V gene has CDR1 SGHDN and CDR2 FVKESK. Trimming at V came to 3 bases and at J to 0 bases, leaving 3 bases not matched to a gene. The CDR3 sequence is 17 residues long. Full variable domain (remainder filled in from reference TRBV14 and TRBJ2-1): EAGVTQFPSHSVIEKGQTVTLRCDPISGHDNLYWYRRVMGKEIKFLLHFVKESKQDESGMPNNRFLAERTGGTYSTLKVQPAELEDSGVYFCASSQGQGAFSYNEQFFGPGTRLTVL.

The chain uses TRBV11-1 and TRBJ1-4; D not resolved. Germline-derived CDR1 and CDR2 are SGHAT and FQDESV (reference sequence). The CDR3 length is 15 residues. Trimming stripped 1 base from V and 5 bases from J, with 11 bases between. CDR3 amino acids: CASSLEGVQNEKLFF. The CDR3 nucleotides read TGTGCCAGCAGCTTAGAAGGTGTACAGAATGAAAAACTGTTTTTT.